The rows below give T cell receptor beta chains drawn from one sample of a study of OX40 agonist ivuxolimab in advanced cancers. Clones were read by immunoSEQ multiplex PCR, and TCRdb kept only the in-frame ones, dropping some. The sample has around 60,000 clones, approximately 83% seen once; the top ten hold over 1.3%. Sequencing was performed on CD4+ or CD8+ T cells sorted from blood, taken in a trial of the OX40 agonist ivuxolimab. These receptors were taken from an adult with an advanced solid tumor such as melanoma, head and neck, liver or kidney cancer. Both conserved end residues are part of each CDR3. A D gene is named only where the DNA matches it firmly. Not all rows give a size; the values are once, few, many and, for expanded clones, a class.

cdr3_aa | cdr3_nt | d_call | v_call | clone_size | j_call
CASSEGSNRRTEAFF | TGTGCCAGCAGTGAAGGGTCAAACCGGAGGACTGAAGCTTTCTTT | NA | TRBV6-1 | NA | TRBJ1-1
CASRPTGRDTEAFF | TGTGCCAGCAGACCGACAGGGAGGGACACTGAAGCTTTCTTT | TRBD1 | TRBV6-1 | NA | TRBJ1-1
CASDSGSTNEKLFF | TGTGCCAGCGACTCAGGGAGTACTAATGAAAAACTGTTTTTT | NA | TRBV6-1 | NA | TRBJ1-4
CASSHWVTGELFF | TGTGCCAGCTCTCATTGGGTGACCGGGGAGCTATTTTTT | NA | TRBV6-6 | NA | TRBJ2-2
CASNRGGAQPQHF | TGTGCCAGTAACCGGGGTGGCGCTCAGCCCCAGCATTTT | NA | TRBV19 | few | TRBJ1-5
CASSYTQGGRSEKLFF | TGTGCCAGCAGCTATACCCAGGGGGGGCGCAGTGAAAAACTGTTTTTT | TRBD1 | TRBV5-5 | NA | TRBJ1-4
CASSQALAGAGSADTQYF | TGCGCCAGCAGCCAAGCTCTAGCGGGAGCGGGGAGCGCAGATACGCAGTATTTT | TRBD2 | TRBV4-1 | NA | TRBJ2-3
CASSLGRLILDTGELFF | TGTGCCAGCAGCTTAGGCAGATTAATACTCGACACCGGGGAGCTGTTTTTT | NA | TRBV11-2 | NA | TRBJ2-2
CASSVGSNLEQYF | TGTGCCAGCAGCGTAGGATCAAACCTAGAGCAGTACTTC | NA | TRBV9 | NA | TRBJ2-7
CASSLAGTGNQPQHF | TGTGCCAGCAGCTTAGCTGGGACAGGGAATCAGCCCCAGCATTTT | TRBD1 | TRBV7-8 | NA | TRBJ1-5
CASSLDRGNTGELFF | TGTGCCAGCAGCTTGGACAGGGGTAACACCGGGGAGCTGTTTTTT | TRBD1 | TRBV5-4 | NA | TRBJ2-2
CASSPQGARNTIYF | TGTGCCAGCTCACCACAGGGGGCGCGGAACACCATATATTTT | TRBD1 | TRBV18 | NA | TRBJ1-3
CASSQEGAGISTDTQYF | TGTGCCAGCAGCCAAGAAGGGGCCGGGATTAGCACAGATACGCAGTATTTT | NA | TRBV4-2 | NA | TRBJ2-3
CASSPLEASGRYEQYF | TGTGCCAGCAGCCCCTTGGAGGCTAGCGGGAGGTACGAGCAGTACTTC | TRBD2 | TRBV7-9 | NA | TRBJ2-7
CSVEGAPTVQETQYF | TGCAGCGTTGAAGGGGCCCCGACAGTCCAAGAGACCCAGTACTTC | NA | TRBV29-1 | NA | TRBJ2-5
CASSWNSGARDEQYF | TGTGCCAGCAGTTGGAATAGCGGGGCGCGGGACGAGCAGTACTTC | TRBD2 | TRBV27 | NA | TRBJ2-7
CASSIESGEGDTQYF | TGTGCCAGCAGTATAGAGAGCGGGGAGGGGGATACGCAGTATTTT | TRBD2 | TRBV7-2 | NA | TRBJ2-3
CASSFGTGGQETQYF | TGTGCTAGCAGCTTTGGAACAGGGGGGCAAGAGACCCAGTACTTC | TRBD1 | TRBV7-7 | NA | TRBJ2-5
CASSMASYSNQPQHF | TGTGCCAGCAGTATGGCTTCGTATAGCAATCAGCCCCAGCATTTT | NA | TRBV2 | NA | TRBJ1-5
CASSEAMREAYEQYF | TGTGCCAGCAGTGAAGCGATGCGGGAGGCCTACGAGCAGTACTTC | TRBD2 | TRBV6-1 | NA | TRBJ2-7
CASSLMGQGAITDTQYF | TGTGCCAGCAGCTTGATGGGACAGGGGGCGATCACAGATACGCAGTATTTT | TRBD1 | TRBV11-2 | NA | TRBJ2-3
CASSFRPPSEKLFF | TGTGCCAGCAGCTTTAGGCCCCCGAGTGAAAAACTGTTTTTT | NA | TRBV5-1 | NA | TRBJ1-4
CASSLGRTPSYEQYF | TGTGCCAGCAGCTTAGGACGTACTCCCTCCTACGAGCAGTACTTC | NA | TRBV11-3 | NA | TRBJ2-7
CASSLGGSSEETQYF | TGTGCCAGCAGCCTGGGTGGTAGTAGCGAGGAGACCCAGTACTTC | NA | TRBV5-4 | NA | TRBJ2-5
CASSIGTGGVSPYNEQFF | TGTGCCAGCAGCATCGGGACAGGGGGCGTCTCGCCCTACAATGAGCAGTTCTTC | TRBD1 | TRBV9 | NA | TRBJ2-1
CASNRDRGNTIYF | TGTGCCAGCAATAGGGACCGTGGAAACACCATATATTTT | NA | TRBV2 | NA | TRBJ1-3
CASSLRTDFSTDTQYF | TGCGCCAGCAGCTTGCGAACAGACTTTAGCACAGATACGCAGTATTTT | NA | TRBV5-1 | NA | TRBJ2-3
CASSLKLAGYNEQFF | TGTGCCAGCAGCTTAAAACTAGCGGGGTACAATGAGCAGTTCTTC | TRBD2 | TRBV11-2 | NA | TRBJ2-1
CASSFSNSPTDTQYF | TGTGCCAGCAGCTTTAGCAACAGCCCCACAGATACGCAGTATTTT | NA | TRBV7-2 | NA | TRBJ2-3
CASSRGHEQYF | TGTGCCAGCAGCAGAGGCCACGAGCAGTACTTC | NA | TRBV7-6 | NA | TRBJ2-7
CASSSRTGTDTQYF | TGTGCCAGCAGCTCCAGGACGGGTACAGATACGCAGTATTTT | NA | TRBV9 | NA | TRBJ2-3
CATLLDSTPSYEQYF | TGTGCCACCCTATTAGACTCTACACCCTCCTACGAGCAGTACTTC | NA | TRBV10-3 | NA | TRBJ2-7
CASSYGRAHQPQHF | TGTGCCAGCAGTTACGGCAGGGCGCATCAGCCCCAGCATTTT | NA | TRBV6-5 | NA | TRBJ1-5
CASSLGRGVETQYF | TGTGCCAGCAGCTTAGGCAGGGGCGTAGAGACCCAGTACTTC | NA | TRBV5-4 | NA | TRBJ2-5
CASSSITGTSKRNEQFF | TGTGCCAGTAGTTCTATCACCGGGACTAGCAAGAGGAATGAGCAGTTCTTC | TRBD2 | TRBV19 | NA | TRBJ2-1
CASSKAPGPVPGELFF | TGTGCCAGCAGCAAAGCGCCGGGTCCGGTCCCCGGGGAGCTGTTTTTT | NA | TRBV21-1 | NA | TRBJ2-2
CASSLGWGTNYGYTF | TGTGCCAGCAGCTTGGGTTGGGGGACTAACTATGGCTACACCTTC | NA | TRBV5-4 | once | TRBJ1-2
CSAGTSGTYEQYF | TGCAGCGCCGGGACTAGCGGAACCTACGAGCAGTACTTC | TRBD2 | TRBV29-1 | NA | TRBJ2-7
CASAKGAGDNEKLFF | TGTGCTAGCGCAAAGGGGGCAGGTGATAATGAAAAACTGTTTTTT | TRBD1 | TRBV7-7 | NA | TRBJ1-4
CASSSPGTPISYEQYF | TGTGCCAGCAGCTCACCCGGGACTCCGATCTCCTACGAGCAGTACTTC | NA | TRBV11-3 | medium-sized | TRBJ2-7
CASSLPITGGTQYF | TGTGCCAGCAGCTTACCCATTACCGGAGGGACCCAGTACTTC | NA | TRBV2 | NA | TRBJ2-5
CASSLPGRSRNNTQYF | TGTGCCAGCTCACTTCCCGGGAGATCGAGAAATAATACGCAGTATTTT | NA | TRBV18 | NA | TRBJ2-3
CASSFTSGGYNEQFF | TGCGCCAGCAGCTTTACTAGCGGAGGCTACAATGAGCAGTTCTTC | TRBD2 | TRBV5-1 | NA | TRBJ2-1
CASSLGAARDEQLF | TGCGCCAGCAGCTTGGGGGCCGCCCGGGATGAGCAGCTCTTC | NA | TRBV5-1 | NA | TRBJ2-1
CATLDGRTTNEKLFF | TGTGCCACTCTCGATGGCAGAACAACTAATGAAAAACTGTTTTTT | NA | TRBV10-3 | NA | TRBJ1-4
CASSFHTGRGLKTQYF | TGTGCCAGTAGTTTCCATACAGGTAGGGGGTTAAAGACCCAGTACTTC | NA | TRBV19 | NA | TRBJ2-5
CASRPGLGFTGELFF | TGTGCCAGCAGGCCGGGACTGGGGTTCACCGGGGAGCTGTTTTTT | NA | TRBV6-6 | NA | TRBJ2-2